What follows is one T cell receptor (beta chain) and its context. Germline V CDR1 and CDR2: SGHRS, YFSETQ. This CDR3 spans 15 amino acids. Trimming removed 1 base at V and 3 bases at J, with 13 bases between. The data were obtained in a study of blood T cell repertoires in COVID-19. In the study overall: Sites in the United States, Italy and Spain provided acute and convalescent COVID-19 samples. In each case, the material was cDNA or gDNA derived from T cells, B-cell-depleted T cells, or PBMCs.

The authors' processing: The assay estimated nucleated cells by amplifying reference gene primers. Clones were read by immunoSEQ multiplex PCR, and TCRdb kept only the in-frame ones, dropping some. The V and J calls and clone size are taken from that table; D and trimming were inferred from the DNA. The table shows about 200,000 clones, with 75% to 90% occurring only once. The chain joins TRBV5-1 to TRBJ1-2; TRBD1 might be the D (6 bases). The sequenced material came from peripheral blood. This TCR was recovered from a young man who had recovered from COVID-19. In DNA form, the CDR3 reads TGCGCCAGCAGCTTGACAGGGCGCGACTACTATGGCTACACCTTC. Its protein product is CASSLTGRDYYGYTF.